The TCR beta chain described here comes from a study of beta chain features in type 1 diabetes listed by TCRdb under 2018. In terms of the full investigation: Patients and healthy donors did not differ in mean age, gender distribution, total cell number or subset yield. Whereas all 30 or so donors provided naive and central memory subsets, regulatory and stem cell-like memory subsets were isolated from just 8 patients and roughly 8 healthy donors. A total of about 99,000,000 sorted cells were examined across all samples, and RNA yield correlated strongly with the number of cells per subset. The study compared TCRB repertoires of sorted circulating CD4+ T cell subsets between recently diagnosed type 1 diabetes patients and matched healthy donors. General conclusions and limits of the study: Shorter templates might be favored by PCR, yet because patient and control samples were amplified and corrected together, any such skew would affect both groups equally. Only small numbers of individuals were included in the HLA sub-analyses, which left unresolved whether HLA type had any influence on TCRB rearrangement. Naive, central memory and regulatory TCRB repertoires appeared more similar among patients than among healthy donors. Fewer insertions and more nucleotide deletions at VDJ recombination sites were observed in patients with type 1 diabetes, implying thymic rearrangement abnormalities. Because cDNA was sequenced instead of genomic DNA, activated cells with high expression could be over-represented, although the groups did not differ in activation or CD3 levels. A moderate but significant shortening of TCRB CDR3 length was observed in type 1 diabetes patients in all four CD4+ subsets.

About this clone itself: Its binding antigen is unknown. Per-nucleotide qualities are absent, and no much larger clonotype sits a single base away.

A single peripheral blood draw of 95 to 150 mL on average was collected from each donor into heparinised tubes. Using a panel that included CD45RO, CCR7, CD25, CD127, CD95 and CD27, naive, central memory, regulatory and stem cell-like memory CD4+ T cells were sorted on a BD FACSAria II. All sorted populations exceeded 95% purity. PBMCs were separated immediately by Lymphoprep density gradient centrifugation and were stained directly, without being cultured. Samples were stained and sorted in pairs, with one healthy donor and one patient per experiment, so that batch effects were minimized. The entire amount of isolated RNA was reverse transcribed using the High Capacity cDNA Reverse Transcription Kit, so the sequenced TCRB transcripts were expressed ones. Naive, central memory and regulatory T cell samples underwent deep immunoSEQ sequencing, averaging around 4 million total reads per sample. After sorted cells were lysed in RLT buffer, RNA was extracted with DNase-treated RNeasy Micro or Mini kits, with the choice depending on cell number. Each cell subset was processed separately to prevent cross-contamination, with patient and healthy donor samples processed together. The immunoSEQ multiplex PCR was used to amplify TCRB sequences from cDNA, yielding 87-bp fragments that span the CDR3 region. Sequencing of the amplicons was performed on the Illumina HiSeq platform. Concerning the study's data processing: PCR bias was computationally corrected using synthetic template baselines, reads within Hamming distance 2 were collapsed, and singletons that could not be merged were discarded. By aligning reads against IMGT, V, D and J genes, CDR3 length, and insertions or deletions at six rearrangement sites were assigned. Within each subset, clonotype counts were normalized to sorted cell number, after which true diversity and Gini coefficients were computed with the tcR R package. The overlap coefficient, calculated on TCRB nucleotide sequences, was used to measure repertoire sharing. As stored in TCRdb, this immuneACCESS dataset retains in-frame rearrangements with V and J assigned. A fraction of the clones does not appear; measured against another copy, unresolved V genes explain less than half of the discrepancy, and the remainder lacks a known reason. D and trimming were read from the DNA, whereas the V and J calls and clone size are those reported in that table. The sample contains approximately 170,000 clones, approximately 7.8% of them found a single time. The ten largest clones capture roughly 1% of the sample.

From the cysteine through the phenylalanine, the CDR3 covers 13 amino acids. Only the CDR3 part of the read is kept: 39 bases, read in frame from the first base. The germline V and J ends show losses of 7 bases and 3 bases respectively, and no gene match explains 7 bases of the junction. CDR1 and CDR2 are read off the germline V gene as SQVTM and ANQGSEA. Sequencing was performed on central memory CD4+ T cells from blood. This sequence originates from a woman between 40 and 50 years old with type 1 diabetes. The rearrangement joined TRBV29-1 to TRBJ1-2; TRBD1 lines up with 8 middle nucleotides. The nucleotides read TGCAGCGCCGGGACAGGTCAGGACTATGGCTACACCTTC. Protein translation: CSAGTGQDYGYTF. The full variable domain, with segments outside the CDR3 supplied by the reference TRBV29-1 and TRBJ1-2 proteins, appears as SAVISQKPSRDICQRGTSLTIQCQVDSQVTMMFWYRQQPGQSLTLIATANQGSEATYESGFVIDKFPISRPNLTFSTLTVSNMSPEDSSIYLCSAGTGQDYGYTFGSGTRLTVV.